This T cell receptor beta chain is drawn from a study of blood T cell repertoires in COVID-19 (dated by TCRdb to about 2020). For context, the study as a whole: Collaborator samples came from the United States, Italy and Spain and covered acute and convalescent phases of COVID-19. The material from the prospective study consisted of cDNA or gDNA derived from T cells, B-cell-depleted T cells, or PBMCs. The dataset comprised deeply sampled blood TCRbeta repertoires from subjects exposed to, actively infected with, or recovered from COVID-19. The repertoires were released in a freely available public database meant as a resource for research on the immune response to SARS-CoV-2. The samples were drawn from two sources: the first 160 participants of the ongoing ImmuneRACE study, and about 1,300 subjects contributed by 6 global collaborators. Sample metadata almost always included a de-identified subject ID, COVID-19 status, age in years and sex. Where available, HLA class I and class II types were obtained from metadata supplied by the sample provider rather than from assay-based typing. Beyond this particular receptor, the publication reports: The quantity of clinical and demographic metadata differed by source and by participant and was supplied without curation.

TCRbeta CDR3 regions were amplified from genomic DNA using the immunoSEQ Assay, a bias-controlled multiplex PCR. The original methods were these. Nucleated cell counts per sample were estimated from amplification of reference gene primers within the assay. Sequence reads were collapsed and filtered to measure the absolute abundance of every unique TCRbeta CDR3 rearrangement. Productive Simpson clonality was computed per sample as the square root of Simpson's diversity index over productive rearrangements. The table comes from immuneACCESS by way of TCRdb, which keeps in-frame sequences with V and J called. Part of the clones is missing from these tables; in studies checked, under half for an unresolved V gene and the rest for unknown reasons. D and trimming come from the DNA, and the V and J calls and clone size come from that table. In all, the sample holds about 260,000 clones, and about 89% of those were seen once. Jointly, the top ten make up roughly 9.8% of the sample.

The cysteine opens and the phenylalanine closes a CDR3 of 15 amino acids. The DNA shown is the 45-base CDR3, in frame from base 1. As encoded in the germline V gene (reference sequence), CDR1 is LNHDA while CDR2 is SQIVND. A second Seattle source provided samples from volunteer blood donors who had recovered from COVID-19. Each collaborating institution followed its own protocols to collect whole blood in K2EDTA tubes. For TCRbeta analysis, collaborators shipped samples in one of three forms: frozen whole blood, isolated PBMCs, or DNA extracted from either of those sample types. The table lists this clone with a count of one. The specificity of this receptor is unknown. One junction end does not reproduce the germline sequence, and a read error may be involved. Other DNA sequences within the sample encode an identical CDR3.

The rearranged segments are TRBV19 and TRBJ2-7; 12 bases in between match TRBD2. The clonotype comes from a man aged 35-49 years who had recovered from COVID-19. What was sequenced was peripheral blood. The DNA sequence follows: TGTGCCACCTCTCCCAGACTAGCGGGAGTCTACGAGCAGTATTTC. It translates to CATSPRLAGVYEQYF. The reference TRBV19 and TRBJ2-7 proteins fill in what lies around the CDR3, so the full variable domain reads DGGITQSPKYLFRKEGQNVTLSCEQNLNHDAMYWYRQDPGQGLRLIYYSQIVNDFQKGDIAEGYSVSREKKESFPLTVTSAQKNPTAFYLCATSPRLAGVYEQYFGPGTRLTVT.